This T cell receptor (beta chain) was identified in a study of T cells in Graves' hyperthyroidism and ophthalmopathy (dated by TCRdb to about 2019). For the study in its entirety: Peripheral blood samples were taken at initial diagnosis, before any treatment was given. TCR Vbeta CDR3 sequencing of roughly 140 peripheral blood samples (roughly 41 ophthalmopathy, under 80 hyperthyroidism and some 17 progressor patients) is reported in the paper. Prospective prediction of ophthalmopathy was tested in an independent validation cohort of 18 to 20 hyperthyroidism patients and 17 patients who later progressed to ophthalmopathy. TCR V-J signatures able to tell the groups apart were searched for in a discovery cohort of more than 90 patients, of whom 43 had Graves' ophthalmopathy and 57 had stable Graves' hyperthyroidism. The roughly 90 discovery patients were divided at random into training and test sets in a 7:3 ratio. Following sampling, methimazole starting at 30 mg daily was given to hyperthyroidism patients, and high-dose intravenous methylprednisolone was given to ophthalmopathy patients. The study also compared thyroid tissue and blood T-cell repertoires from 6 or 7 Graves' hyperthyroidism patients. The paper's findings and limits, for the study overall: In validation, the model predicted progression to ophthalmopathy with approximately 70% sensitivity and over 72% specificity, a median of 6.5 months before onset. Sample size was not statistically predetermined, and investigators were not blinded to group allocation. In cross-validation, a model built on a 13 V-J signature told ophthalmopathy apart from stable hyperthyroidism with approximately 91% sensitivity and approximately 84% specificity, and in testing the same model reached 80%/75%. Most expanded thyroid clonotypes (frequency above 0.001) were also detected in blood, suggesting blood repertoires may reflect thyroid immune responses.

The TCR beta CDR3 regions were amplified from RNA transcripts. For the first round of RT-PCR on the TCR CDR3, the HTBI primer set was used together with the Qiagen OneStep RT-PCR kit. Libraries were constructed in a second round of multiplex PCR, after which size selection and purification were performed. The libraries were sequenced on an Illumina HiSeq2000 using paired-end 100 bp reads. On the authors' methods: SOAPnuke was used to process the raw data, removing reads that contained adapters or uncalled bases, had a mean Phred below 15, or lacked an exact match to the constant primer or identifier. High-quality paired reads were merged with COPE v1.2.5, and unique nucleotide sequences were defined as clonotypes. MiTCR v1.1 was used to align clonotypes to the IMGT TRBV, TRBD and TRBJ reference segments. The analysis included only V-J combinations with a frequency above 0.0001, which together covered 99% to 99.2% of the repertoires. The TCS score was defined as the ratio of F50 (clonal expansion) to E x V (chaos), calculated using BLOSUM62-based TCRdist between CDR3 peptides within each V-J. Welch's t-statistics and random forest reduced just over 500 V-J features to around 14, which were used in a naive Bayes classifier (R e1071). TCRdb reprocessing: public reads trimmed at Q25 with fastp, clones called with MiXCR, in-frame beta chains kept. Each CDR3 protein appears once, grouped with its most common genes and DNA. Clone size and V and J calls follow TCRdb, not the original study. This sample has hundreds of thousands of distinct CDR3 sequences in its table, and about a sixth of those were observed once. The biggest ten clones account for less than 3.5% of the sample.

As encoded in the germline V gene (reference sequence), CDR1 is MNHEY while CDR2 is SMNVEV. From the cysteine up to the phenylalanine, the CDR3 has a length of 16 residues. This entry keeps only the CDR3 DNA: 48 bases, framed from base 1. Trimming at the junction amounts to 6 bases on V and 5 bases on J, and the germline ends lie 17 bases apart. Details on this clonotype: This receptor's antigen is unknown. No clone much larger than this one lies a single base away; base qualities are absent.

Ophthalmopathy patients had moderately to severely active disease, Clinical Activity Score of at least 3, NOSPECS grade of at least 4, and duration under 3 months. Patients with uncontrolled infections, other autoimmune diseases, pregnancy or lactation were excluded. Clinical symptoms, serum thyroxine and TRAb, thyroid ultrasound, and orbital computed tomography formed the basis for the diagnoses. PBMCs were isolated from more than 8 ml of fresh peripheral blood by Ficoll-Paque density gradient centrifugation. Trizol reagent was used to extract total RNA, and RNA quality was then checked on an Agilent 2100 Bioanalyzer.

The sequence derives from a woman between 40 and 50 years old with Graves' ophthalmopathy. The chain couples TRBV27 to TRBJ1-6; TRBD1 is a weak D gene call, 6 bases matching. Sequenced material: blood. At the DNA level, the sequence is TGTGCCAGCAGGCCAGGTGGGGGGGGGCATAATTCACCCCTCCACTTT. It translates to CASRPGGGGHNSPLHF.